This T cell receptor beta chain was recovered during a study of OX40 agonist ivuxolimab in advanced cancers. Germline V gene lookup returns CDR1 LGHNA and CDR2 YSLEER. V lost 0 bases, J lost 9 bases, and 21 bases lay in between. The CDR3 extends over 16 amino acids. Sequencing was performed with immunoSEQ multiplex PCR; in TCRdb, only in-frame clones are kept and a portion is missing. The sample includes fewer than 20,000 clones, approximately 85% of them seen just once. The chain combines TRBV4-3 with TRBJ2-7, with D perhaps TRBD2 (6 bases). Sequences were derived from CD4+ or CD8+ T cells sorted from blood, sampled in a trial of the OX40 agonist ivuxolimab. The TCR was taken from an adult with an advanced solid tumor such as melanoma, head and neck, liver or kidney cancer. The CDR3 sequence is CASSQEGDSGYEGQYF. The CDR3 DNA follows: TGCGCCAGCAGCCAAGAGGGTGATAGCGGTTACGAAGGGCAGTACTTC.